In its sample, the clone carrying this TCR beta chain was seen a few times. The antigen remains unidentified. TCRB transcripts that were expressed got sequenced, as all of the isolated RNA had been reverse transcribed. The assay was immunoSEQ multiplex PCR, and TCRdb's table has in-frame clones only and misses some. The sample lists 350,000 or so clones; less than 20% were seen once. Germline V CDR1 and CDR2: LNHDA, SQIVND (reference sequence). The CDR3 is made up of 16 amino acids. Trimming took 6 bases from V and 7 from J; bases not matched to a gene: 13. The sample is drawn from a study of beta chain features in type 1 diabetes. Overall study findings and caveats: The study left unresolved whether HLA type influences TCRB rearrangement. High-TCR-expressing cells could be over-represented by cDNA sequencing.

Sorting based on CD45RO/CCR7/CD25/CD127/CD95/CD27 separated CD4+ naive, central memory, regulatory and stem cell-like memory cells. Sorted populations all exceeded 95% purity. The V and J genes are TRBV19 and TRBJ1-4, with 8 bases identical to TRBD1. This clonotype was sampled from a woman aged 18 to 35 in good health. Sequencing was carried out using naive CD4+ T cells from blood. The CDR3 spells CASRRGTGSLTEKLFF. The DNA for the CDR3 is TGTGCCAGTAGACGGGGGACAGGCAGCCTTACTGAAAAACTGTTTTTT.